The table lists the clone carrying this T cell receptor beta chain with a few counts. Its antigen is as yet unknown. The CDR3 covers 14 residues. Trimming took 5 bases from V and 12 from J; bases not matched to a gene: 10. Per the germline V gene, CDR1 is SGHTA and CDR2 is FQGNSA. This sample is part of a study of cytomegalovirus exposure and HLA in healthy donors. Broader study findings: Most TCR sequences were uncommon, yet certain public TCRs appeared in many donors. Most CMV-associated TCR beta chains appeared HLA-restricted in a later analysis. Later analysis placed DRB1 highest and HLA-C lowest in TCR association rates, which differed by HLA locus. A classifier reportedly called cytomegalovirus status with high sensitivity and specificity.

Amplification used 60 Vbeta primers and 13 Jbeta primers. Profiled with immunoSEQ multiplex PCR; TCRdb holds only in-frame clones, not every one. Of about 67,000 clones listed, around three quarters were seen once; the top ten hold approximately 7.8%. V usage is TRBV7-2 and J usage is TRBJ1-6, with 7 bases fitting TRBD1. This clonotype was sampled from a man in his sixties in good health and CMV-seropositive. Sample: PBMCs. In DNA, the CDR3 is TGTGCCAGCAGCCCCCGGACAGGTTCATTACCCCTCCACTTT. Translating it yields CASSPRTGSLPLHF.